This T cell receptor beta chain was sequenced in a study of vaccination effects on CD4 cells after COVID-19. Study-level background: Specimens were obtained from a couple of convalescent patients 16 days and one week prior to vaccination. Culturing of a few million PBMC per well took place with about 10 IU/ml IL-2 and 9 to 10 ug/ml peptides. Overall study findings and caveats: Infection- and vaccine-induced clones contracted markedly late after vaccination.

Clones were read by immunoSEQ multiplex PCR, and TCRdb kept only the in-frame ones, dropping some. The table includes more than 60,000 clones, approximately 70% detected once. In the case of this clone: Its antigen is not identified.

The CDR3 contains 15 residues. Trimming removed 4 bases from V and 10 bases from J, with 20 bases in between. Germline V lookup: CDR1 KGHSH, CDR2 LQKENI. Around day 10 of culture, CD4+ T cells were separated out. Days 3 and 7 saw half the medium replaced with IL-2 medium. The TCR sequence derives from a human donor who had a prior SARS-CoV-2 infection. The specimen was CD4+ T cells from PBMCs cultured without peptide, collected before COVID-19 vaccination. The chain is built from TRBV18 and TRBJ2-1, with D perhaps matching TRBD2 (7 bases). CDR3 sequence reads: CASSLAGATGSEQFF. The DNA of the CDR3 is TGTGCCAGCTCACTGGCGGGGGCAACTGGATCCGAGCAGTTCTTC.